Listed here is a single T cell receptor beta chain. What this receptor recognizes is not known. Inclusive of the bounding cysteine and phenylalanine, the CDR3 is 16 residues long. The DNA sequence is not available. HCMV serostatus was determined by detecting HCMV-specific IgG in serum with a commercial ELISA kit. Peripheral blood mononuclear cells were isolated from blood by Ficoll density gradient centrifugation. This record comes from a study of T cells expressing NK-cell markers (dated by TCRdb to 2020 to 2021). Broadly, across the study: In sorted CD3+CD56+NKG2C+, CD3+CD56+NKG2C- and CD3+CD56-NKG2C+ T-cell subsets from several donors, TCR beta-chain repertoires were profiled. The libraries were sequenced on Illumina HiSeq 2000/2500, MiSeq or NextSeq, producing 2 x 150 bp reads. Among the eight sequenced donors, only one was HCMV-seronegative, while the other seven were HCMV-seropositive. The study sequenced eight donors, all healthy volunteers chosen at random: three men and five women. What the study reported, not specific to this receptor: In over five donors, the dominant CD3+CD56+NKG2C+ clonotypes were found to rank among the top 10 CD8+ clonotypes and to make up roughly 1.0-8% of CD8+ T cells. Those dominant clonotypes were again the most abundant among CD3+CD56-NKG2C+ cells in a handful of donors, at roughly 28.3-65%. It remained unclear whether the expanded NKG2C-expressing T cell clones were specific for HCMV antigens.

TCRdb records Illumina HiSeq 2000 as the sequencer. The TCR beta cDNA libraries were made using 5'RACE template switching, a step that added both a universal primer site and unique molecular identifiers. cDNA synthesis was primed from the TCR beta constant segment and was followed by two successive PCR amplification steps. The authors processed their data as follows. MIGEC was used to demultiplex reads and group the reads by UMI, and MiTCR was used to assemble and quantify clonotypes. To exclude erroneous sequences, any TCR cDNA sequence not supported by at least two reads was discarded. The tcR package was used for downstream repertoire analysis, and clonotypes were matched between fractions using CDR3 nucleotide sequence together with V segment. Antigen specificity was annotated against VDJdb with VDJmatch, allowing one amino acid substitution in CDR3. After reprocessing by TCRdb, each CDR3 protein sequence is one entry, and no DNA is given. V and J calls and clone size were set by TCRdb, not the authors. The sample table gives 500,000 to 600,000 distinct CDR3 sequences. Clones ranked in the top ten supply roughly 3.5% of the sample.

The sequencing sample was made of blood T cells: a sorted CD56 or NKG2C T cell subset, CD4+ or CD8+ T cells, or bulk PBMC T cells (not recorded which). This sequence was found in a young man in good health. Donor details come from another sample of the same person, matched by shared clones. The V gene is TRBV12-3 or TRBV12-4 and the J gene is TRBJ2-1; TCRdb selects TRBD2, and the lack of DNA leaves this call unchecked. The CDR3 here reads CASSPWTSGDNNEQFF.